The 4 T cell receptor beta chains listed next were all sequenced from one sample in a study of shared clonotypes between healthy human individuals. Data came from immunoSEQ multiplex PCR; TCRdb stores just in-frame clones and leaves some out. There are fewer than 800,000 clones in the sample; 92% occur only once, and approximately 24% lies in the top ten. Terminally differentiated effector memory CD45RA+ cells were excluded by CCR7 positive selection of CD45RO-negative cells. Sequencing was carried out using naive CD8+ T cells sorted from blood. These receptors were collected from a man in his thirties or forties in good health.

This rearrangement joins TRBV25-1 to TRBJ1-1; 7 nucleotides agree with TRBD1. The length of the CDR3 is 16 residues. The V and J ends lost 4 bases and 4 bases, in that order; junction bases with no gene match: 12. From germline, CDR1 is MGHDK and CDR2 SYGVNS. The CDR3 DNA follows: TGTGCCAGCAGTGTATGGTCGGGCAGGGGGGGCACTGAAGCTTTCTTT. It yields the protein CASSVWSGRGGTEAFF.

V and J are TRBV28 and TRBJ1-5; D gene uncertain. This CDR3 spans 18 amino acids. CDR1 is MDHEN and CDR2 is SYDVKM in the germline V gene. Trimming cost V 5 bases and J 2 bases, with 22 bases left between them. CDR3 nucleotide sequence: TGTGCCAGCAGTCTACGACGAGGTGGCGGAAGAGGCAATCAGCCCCAGCATTTT. Its translation is CASSLRRGGGRGNQPQHF.

As concerns this clone: The DNA is left out, because the CDR3 cannot be placed on it with certainty; the CDR3 is given as TCRdb lists it. V is TRBV13 and J is TRBJ2-1; the DNA was not compared with TRBD2, the D call given in the table. Germline V lookup: CDR1 PRHDT, CDR2 FYEKMQ (reference sequence). The length of the CDR3 is 14 amino acids, counting both ends. CDR3 loop: CASSLEVAGGTPFF.

The chain employs TRBV23-1 and TRBJ1-3; D uncertain. TRBV23-1 counts as an open reading frame of uncertain function. This CDR3 region has 15 residues. Trimming took 4 bases from V and 0 from J, leaving 10 bases between them. CDR3 DNA sequence: TGCGCCAGCAGTCCTCCGACAACCTCTGGAAACACCATATATTTT. This encodes CASSPPTTSGNTIYF.